These T cell receptor beta chains were read from a single sample in a study of beta chain features in type 1 diabetes. Assay used: immunoSEQ multiplex PCR; TCRdb lists only in-frame clones, some missing. The data hold tens of thousands of clones, with around 48% observed a single time. Sequencing input: central memory CD4+ T cells from blood. All receptors come from a woman aged 18-29 years in good health. Each CDR3 is given with its conserved first and last residue. The order of the fields is CDR3 DNA, CDR3 protein, CDR3 length, D gene, V gene, J gene, clone size. D genes are given only for firm matches. Not every row has a clone size; where given, it reads once, few, many or a size class.

TGCGCCAGCAGCTTGGTTCAGGGTAAGGGGTACAATGAGCAGTTCTTC,CASSLVQGKGYNEQFF,16,.,TRBV5-1,TRBJ2-1,few
TGCAGCCTGTACAATAATGAGCAGTTCTTC,CSLYNNEQFF,10,.,TRBV20-1,TRBJ2-1,.
TGTGCCACCAGGGAGGGGACGGTTCAGCCCCAGCATTTT,CATREGTVQPQHF,13,.,TRBV15,TRBJ1-5,few
TGTGCCAGTACCATCATTAACAGGGTTTCGAGCGCTGAAGCTTTCTTT,CASTIINRVSSAEAFF,16,.,TRBV19,TRBJ1-1,.
TGTGCCAGCAGTCCCCGGACTAGCGGGAATTTAAATAATGAGCAGTTCTTC,CASSPRTSGNLNNEQFF,17,TRBD2,TRBV27,TRBJ2-1,.
TGCGCCAGCAGCCAAATTGATCTAGCGGGGGACACCGGGGAGCTGTTTTTT,CASSQIDLAGDTGELFF,17,TRBD2,TRBV4-1,TRBJ2-2,.
TGTGCCAGCAGCCAAGATACAGGGGAGGATGAAAAACTGTTTTTT,CASSQDTGEDEKLFF,15,TRBD1,TRBV4-2,TRBJ1-4,.
TGTGCCAGCAGCGTAGCTGAGACTGAAGCTTTCTTT,CASSVAETEAFF,12,.,TRBV9,TRBJ1-1,.
TGTGCCAGCAGCTTAGCGGGGGGTTCTTACGAGCAGTACTTC,CASSLAGGSYEQYF,14,.,TRBV7-9,TRBJ2-7,.
TGTGCCAGTAGTACGATGGACGGAGGATACGCTAACTATGGCTACACCTTC,CASSTMDGGYANYGYTF,17,.,TRBV19,TRBJ1-2,.
TGTGCCAGCAGCCGACGTGCCGGGACAGGGGCTATTATGAACACTGAAGCTTTCTTT,CASSRRAGTGAIMNTEAFF,19,TRBD1,TRBV7-9,TRBJ1-1,.
TGTGCCAGCAGCTCACGGACAGCCCAAGAGACCCAGTACTTC,CASSSRTAQETQYF,14,.,TRBV7-8,TRBJ2-5,.
TGTGCCGGAGGACTAGCGGGACGAGGGGATACGCAGTATTTT,CAGGLAGRGDTQYF,14,TRBD2,TRBV30,TRBJ2-3,.
TGTGCCAGTAGCTTAGACAGGGACACTGAAGCTTTCTTT,CASSLDRDTEAFF,13,TRBD1,TRBV19,TRBJ1-1,.
TGTGCCTGGGGGGACACTGATCAGCCCCAGCATTTT,CAWGDTDQPQHF,12,.,TRBV30,TRBJ1-5,few
TGTGCTAGTGGTTTGGGCCCGACAGGGGCAGTGGAGACCCAGTACTTC,CASGLGPTGAVETQYF,16,TRBD1,TRBV12-5,TRBJ2-5,.
TGTGCCAGCAGTTACGGAGGGCTAGCTAACTATGGCTACACCTTC,CASSYGGLANYGYTF,15,.,TRBV6-6,TRBJ1-2,few
TGTGCCTGGCTAGCGGGAGGTCCGGAGACCCAGTACTTC,CAWLAGGPETQYF,13,TRBD2,TRBV30,TRBJ2-5,.
TGTGCCTTCCCGGGACAGGGAGGCCATGAGCAGTTCTTC,CAFPGQGGHEQFF,13,TRBD1,TRBV30,TRBJ2-1,few
TGTGCCAGTAGAGAGCGGGGGACAGATACGCAGTATTTT,CASRERGTDTQYF,13,TRBD2,TRBV19,TRBJ2-3,few
TGTGCCAGCAGCAAGTCCGGGGGTTCACCCCTCCACTTT,CASSKSGGSPLHF,13,.,TRBV7-3,TRBJ1-6,once
TGTGCTCGGGGGGGCCCTGGAAACACCATATATTTT,CARGGPGNTIYF,12,.,TRBV30,TRBJ1-3,.